Detailed here is one T cell receptor beta chain. This sample is drawn from a study of cytomegalovirus exposure and HLA in healthy donors. The PCR ran on 60 Vbeta and 13 Jbeta primers. The data were produced by immunoSEQ multiplex PCR, yet TCRdb's version contains in-frame clones alone and is incomplete. Of about 140,000 clones in the sample, around 80% are singletons; the top ten hold more than 2.5%. J lost 3 bases, V lost 1 base, and 5 bases had no gene match. CDR3 length: 15 amino acids. Germline CDR1 reads LNHDA; CDR2 reads SQIVND (reference sequence). This clonotype was sampled from a man between 18 and 29 years old in good health and CMV-seropositive. The sample consisted of PBMCs. The V call is TRBV19, the J call TRBJ2-7, with 8 bases matching TRBD1. CDR3 sequence reads: CASSIAGTGVYEQYF. The CDR3 DNA reads TGTGCCAGTAGTATAGCGGGGACAGGAGTCTACGAGCAGTACTTC.